What follows are 30 T cell receptor beta chains derived from one specimen sequenced in a study of cytomegalovirus exposure and HLA in healthy donors. It was with 60 Vbeta and 13 Jbeta primers that the PCR ran. This table comes from immunoSEQ multiplex PCR, and its TCRdb copy is limited to in-frame clones, with some not included. The sample lists more than 250,000 clones; 80% to 90% were seen once. Input material: PBMCs. The receptor set was obtained from a woman under 30 in good health and CMV-seronegative.

This clone showed up just once. The chain couples TRBV27 to TRBJ2-7; no definite D call. The germline V and J ends were trimmed by 6 bases and 3 bases, with 15 bases remaining between them. The CDR3 spans 14 residues. CDR1 is MNHEY, CDR2 SMNVEV, per germline (reference sequence). The CDR3 region has the DNA TGTGCCAGCAGGCTTGGGCAGAAAAACTACGAGCAGTACTTC. It yields the protein CASRLGQKNYEQYF.

This clone was recorded a few times. The chain uses TRBV2 and TRBJ1-1; the D gene is possibly TRBD1 (5 bases). CDR3 length: 16 residues. V was clipped by 7 bases and J by 2 bases, with 20 bases between them. From germline, CDR1 is SNHLY and CDR2 FYNNEI. The CDR3, as DNA: TGTGCCAGCATGAAGGGTGAGGCGACAGTTAACACTGAAGCTTTCTTT. Residues: CASMKGEATVNTEAFF.

The chain couples TRBV11-2 to TRBJ2-6; maybe TRBD2 (6 bases). The CDR3 has 15 residues. Per the germline V gene, CDR1 is SGHAT and CDR2 is FQNNGV. V lost 4 bases and J 0 bases, leaving 7 bases between the germline ends. The CDR3 reads CASSSTSSGANVLTF. The CDR3 bases are TGTGCCAGCAGCTCGACTAGCTCTGGGGCCAACGTCCTGACTTTC. Variable domain in full (rest from reference TRBV11-2 and TRBJ2-6): EAGVAQSPRYKIIEKRQSVAFWCNPISGHATLYWYQQILGQGPKLLIQFQNNGVVDDSQLPKDRFSAERLKGVDSTLKIQPAKLEDSAVYLCASSSTSSGANVLTFGAGSRLTVL.

The CDR3 nucleotides are TGTGCCAGCAGCTTAGGGGCGGGGTACCAAGAGACCCAGTACTTC. Its translation: CASSLGAGYQETQYF. The rearrangement links TRBV11-2 to TRBJ2-5, with D maybe TRBD2 (6 bases). Germline values: CDR1 SGHAT, CDR2 FQNNGV. This CDR3 comprises 15 residues. Trimming removed 1 base at V and 0 bases at J, with 9 bases between.

The rearrangement links TRBV5-6 to TRBJ2-7; D not resolved. This CDR3 spans 14 amino acids. Looked up from germline, CDR1 is SGHDT and CDR2 is YYEEEE. V was cut by 0 bases and J by 7 bases, with 14 bases left in between. The CDR3 DNA is TGTGCCAGCAGCTTGGCCAATGACATTTTTGAGCAGTACTTC. The encoded protein is CASSLANDIFEQYF.

DNA for the CDR3: TGTGCCAGCAGTGAAGGCAGCGGGGTCCCCCAGCATTTT. This translates into CASSEGSGVPQHF. This chain links TRBV6-1 with TRBJ1-5; D remains ambiguous. Trimming took 1 base from V and 10 from J, leaving 11 bases between them. The CDR3 extends over 13 amino acids. Per germline, CDR1 MNHNS and CDR2 SASEGT.

CDR3 coding DNA: TGTGCCAGCTCCCCGGGGTGGCAGGCCCTCTATGGCTACACCTTC. This gives the protein CASSPGWQALYGYTF. The chain employs TRBV18 and TRBJ1-2; D is unclear. Between the trimmed V and J ends, which lost 6 bases and 4 bases, there was a span of 18 bases. CDR1 is KGHSH, CDR2 LQKENI, per germline. The CDR3 has 15 residues.

V and J are TRBV29-1 and TRBJ1-1; D ambiguous. V lost 5 bases and J lost 1, with 11 bases in between. The germline gives CDR1 SQVTM, CDR2 ANQGSEA. The CDR3 sequence is 13 residues long. Written as DNA, the CDR3 is TGCAGCGTTCTGGGCAGAACGAACACTGAAGCTTTCTTT. This gives the protein CSVLGRTNTEAFF.

The V call is TRBV6-1, the J call TRBJ1-4; D ambiguous. The CDR3 loop spans 12 amino acids. Germline CDR1 and CDR2: MNHNS and SASEGT. The ends were cut back, 6 bases at V and 14 bases at J, with 16 bases in the middle. The CDR3 DNA sequence: TGTGCCAGCAGGGAGACCGTGGGTGGGCTGTTTTTT. Translated, it gives CASRETVGGLFF.

J is TRBJ2-1 and V is TRBV18; 13 bases are a match to TRBD2. Trimming cost V 4 bases and J 8 bases; bases outside gene matches: 5. From germline, CDR1 is KGHSH and CDR2 LQKENI. There are 15 residues in the CDR3. The CDR3 region is CASSRTSGGAYEQFF. CDR3 coding DNA: TGTGCCAGCTCACGAACTAGCGGGGGGGCCTATGAGCAGTTCTTC.

This sequence joins TRBV6-5 and TRBJ2-7; the match to TRBD2 covers 8 bases. The CDR3 extends over 15 amino acids. CDR1 is MNHEY, CDR2 SVGAGI, per germline. V shed 7 bases and J 0 bases; nucleotides not matched to a gene: 8. The CDR3 is CASKAGGGTSYEQYF. CDR3 nucleotide sequence: TGTGCCAGCAAAGCGGGCGGGGGGACCTCCTACGAGCAGTACTTC.

This clone was found a few times. CDR3 sequence reads: CASWIQGPIFF. In DNA, the CDR3 is TGTGCCAGCTGGATACAGGGTCCAATTTTCTTT. This chain joins TRBV6-6 and TRBJ1-1, with D perhaps TRBD1 (6 bases). Germline CDR1 and CDR2: MNHNY and SVGAGI (reference sequence). The CDR3 runs to 11 residues. V was shortened by 8 bases and J by 13 bases, with 17 bases between the two germline ends.

The chain couples TRBV13 to TRBJ1-6, with TRBD1 matching over 8 bases. Germline V gene data show CDR1 as PRHDT and CDR2 as FYEKMQ (reference sequence). The ends lost 7 bases at V and 3 bases at J; junction bases unmatched: 11. CDR3 size: 17 residues. The CDR3 sequence: CASTVTTGGIYNSPLHF. The CDR3 nucleotides are TGTGCCAGCACCGTAACCACAGGGGGTATCTATAATTCACCCCTCCACTTT. The full variable domain, in which reference TRBV13 and TRBJ1-6 provide the parts outside the CDR3, is AAGVIQSPRHLIKEKRETATLKCYPIPRHDTVYWYQQGPGQDPQFLISFYEKMQSDKGSIPDRFSAQQFSDYHSELNMSSLELGDSALYFCASTVTTGGIYNSPLHFGNGTRLTVT.

The genes are TRBV2 and TRBJ2-1; TRBD2 matches 7 bases. Germline V lookup: CDR1 SNHLY, CDR2 FYNNEI. Losses at the gene ends were 1 base for V and 11 bases for J; bases not matched to a gene: 5. The CDR3 spans 13 residues. As DNA, the CDR3 is TGTGCCAGCAGTGAAGAGGTCGGGGGGAAGCAGTTCTTC. Protein product: CASSEEVGGKQFF.

The V and J genes are TRBV5-6 and TRBJ1-2; unclear D gene. V was pared by 1 base and J by 5 bases, with 15 bases between. There are 15 residues in the CDR3. The germline V gene has CDR1 SGHDT and CDR2 YYEEEE. The CDR3 sequence is CASSLKRGLWYGYTF. DNA for the CDR3: TGTGCCAGCAGCTTGAAGCGCGGGCTTTGGTATGGCTACACCTTC.

This clone was seen a single time. The chain is built from TRBV30 and TRBJ2-1; D possibly corresponds to TRBD2 (6 bases). Trimming removed 7 bases at V and 4 bases at J, with 14 bases between. The CDR3 consists of 13 residues. Germline V gives CDR1 GTSNPN, CDR2 SVGIG (reference sequence). The CDR3 coding sequence is TGTGCCTCCTGGGGGGAAAGGTACAATGAGCAGTTCTTC. Protein product: CASWGERYNEQFF.

V gene TRBV11-3 combines with J gene TRBJ2-2; 7 bases align to TRBD1. This CDR3 region has 17 residues. Trimming cost V 5 bases and J 4 bases; bases outside gene matches: 13. The V gene's germline CDR1 is SGHNT and CDR2 YENEEA. For the CDR3, the DNA is TGTGCCAGCAGCCCAGGGGTAGGGGGCACGGTCACCGGGGAGCTGTTTTTT. It yields the protein CASSPGVGGTVTGELFF. The full variable domain, its missing parts supplied by reference TRBV11-3 and TRBJ2-2, is EAGVVQSPRYKIIEKKQPVAFWCNPISGHNTLYWYLQNLGQGPELLIRYENEEAVDDSQLPKDRFSAERLKGVDSTLKIQPAELGDSAVYLCASSPGVGGTVTGELFFGEGSRLTVL.

This chain links TRBV30 with TRBJ1-1, with TRBD1 as a possible D gene (5 bases). V lost 4 bases and J 4 bases, leaving 25 bases between the germline ends. CDR3 length: 17 residues. Germline V lookup: CDR1 GTSNPN, CDR2 SVGIG (reference sequence). The CDR3 bases are TGTGCCTGGATTACCGACGGGCCGGTCAGGGTTGGCACTGAAGCTTTCTTT. This gives the protein CAWITDGPVRVGTEAFF.

This clone was observed once. The V call is TRBV5-1, the J call TRBJ2-5, with D maybe TRBD2 (7 bases). This CDR3 has 16 residues. Germline lookup yields CDR1 SGHRS and CDR2 YFSETQ. Between the trimmed V and J ends, which lost 4 bases and 4 bases, there was a span of 20 bases. In DNA, the CDR3 is TGCGCCAGCAGCCTGGGGGGGGGCGTGATGGGAGAGACCCAGTACTTC. Protein: CASSLGGGVMGETQYF. Full variable domain (remainder filled in from reference TRBV5-1 and TRBJ2-5): KAGVTQTPRYLIKTRGQQVTLSCSPISGHRSVSWYQQTPGQGLQFLFEYFSETQRNKGNFPGRFSGRQFSNSRSEMNVSTLELGDSALYLCASSLGGGVMGETQYFGPGTRLLVL.

This clone appeared once. The chain has TRBV5-5 and TRBJ1-6; 8 nucleotides align to TRBD1. This CDR3 spans 15 amino acids. Germline V gene data show CDR1 as SGHKS and CDR2 as YYEKEE (reference sequence). J gave up 7 bases and V 4 bases, and 7 bases lay outside the gene matches. CDR3 sequence reads: CASSIWDRRNSPLHF. CDR3 DNA sequence: TGTGCCAGCAGCATATGGGACAGGCGGAATTCACCCCTCCACTTT.

This clone turned up a few times. This chain joins TRBV7-2 and TRBJ2-1; 7 nucleotides match TRBD2. This CDR3 contains 15 residues. Losses at the gene ends were 5 bases for V and 7 bases for J; bases not matched to a gene: 11. Per the germline V gene, CDR1 is SGHTA and CDR2 is FQGNSA. CDR3 DNA sequence: TGTGCCAGCAGCCCCGGGGGGTCTGGTTCTAATGAGCAGTTCTTC. Translated: CASSPGGSGSNEQFF.

The genes are TRBV5-1 and TRBJ2-1; D is possibly TRBD1 (5 bases). V was cut by 2 bases and J by 6 bases, with 15 bases left in between. This CDR3 contains 15 residues. Per the germline V gene, CDR1 is SGHRS and CDR2 is YFSETQ. CDR3 sequence: CASSFIRVPLNEQFF. The DNA for the CDR3 is TGCGCCAGCAGCTTTATCAGGGTCCCCCTCAATGAGCAGTTCTTC.

The chain links TRBV30 to TRBJ1-6, with a possible D match to TRBD1 (5 bases). The CDR3 is 16 amino acids. Germline CDR1 and CDR2: GTSNPN and SVGIG (reference sequence). V lost 4 bases and J 10 bases, leaving 23 bases between the germline ends. The CDR3 region has the DNA TGTGCCTGGAAGGGGAGAGCAGGAGGGATTAAGTCACCCCTCCACTTT. Translation gives CAWKGRAGGIKSPLHF.

The chain links TRBV29-1 to TRBJ2-7; 7 bases agree with TRBD1. J lost 2 bases, V lost 3 bases, and 4 bases had no gene match. Per germline, CDR1 SQVTM and CDR2 ANQGSEA. CDR3 length: 13 residues. Written as DNA, the CDR3 is TGCAGCGTTGACACCGGGACAGCCTACGAGCAGTACTTC. This encodes CSVDTGTAYEQYF.

The V and J genes are TRBV27 and TRBJ1-2; D not certain. CDR1 is MNHEY, CDR2 SMNVEV, per germline (reference sequence). This CDR3 contains 12 residues. The germline V and J ends were trimmed by 3 bases and 8 bases, with 10 bases remaining between them. CDR3 amino acids: CASSFRGGGYTF. For the CDR3, the DNA is TGTGCCAGCAGTTTCCGGGGAGGCGGCTACACCTTC.

Regarding this clone: The sample has other DNA sequences that encode this CDR3 too. The chain employs TRBV12-5 and TRBJ1-6; 7 bases are a match to TRBD1. V gave up 6 bases and J gave up 0 bases; unmatched junction bases: 2. The CDR3 is 15 amino acids. Per the germline V gene, CDR1 is LGHNT and CDR2 is FRNRAP. As DNA, the CDR3 is TGTGCTAGTGGCCGGGACAGCTCCTATAATTCACCCCTCCACTTT. Its protein product is CASGRDSSYNSPLHF.

The chain combines TRBV15 with TRBJ2-7, with TRBD2 matching 7 bases. CDR1 is LNHNV, CDR2 YYDKDF, per germline (reference sequence). The length of the CDR3 is 16 residues. Trimming cost V 0 bases and J 4 bases; bases outside gene matches: 9. The CDR3 spells CATSRDWGGGRYEQYF. The CDR3 DNA reads TGTGCCACCAGCAGAGATTGGGGCGGGGGACGATACGAGCAGTACTTC.

The V call is TRBV27, the J call TRBJ2-5; TRBD2 agrees at 11 bases. V lost 6 bases, J lost 7 bases, and 34 bases stayed unmatched. The CDR3 sequence is 23 residues long. CDR1 and CDR2 (germline): MNHEY, SMNVEV (reference sequence). The chain's CDR3 is CASSPSSNPGQAVLAGGYGTQYF. The CDR3 DNA reads TGTGCCAGCAGCCCTAGCTCCAACCCGGGACAGGCGGTTCTAGCGGGGGGCTACGGGACCCAGTACTTC.

This rearrangement joins TRBV5-1 to TRBJ1-6; D call uncertain. The CDR3 spans 15 residues. V was shortened by 0 bases and J by 2 bases, with 6 bases between the two germline ends. Germline CDR1 SGHRS, CDR2 YFSETQ. CDR3: CASSLGQAYNSPLHF. DNA of the CDR3: TGCGCCAGCAGCTTGGGGCAGGCCTATAATTCACCCCTCCACTTT. The entire variable domain, with the rest obtained from reference TRBV5-1 and TRBJ1-6, is as follows: KAGVTQTPRYLIKTRGQQVTLSCSPISGHRSVSWYQQTPGQGLQFLFEYFSETQRNKGNFPGRFSGRQFSNSRSEMNVSTLELGDSALYLCASSLGQAYNSPLHFGNGTRLTVT.

The chain uses TRBV2 and TRBJ2-1; 12 bases line up with TRBD1. Trimming at V came to 6 bases and at J to 4 bases, leaving 1 base not matched to a gene. CDR1 and CDR2 (germline): SNHLY, FYNNEI. The CDR3 length is 14 residues. The CDR3 reads CASRGQGAYNEQFF. CDR3 nucleotide sequence: TGTGCCAGCAGGGGACAGGGGGCTTACAATGAGCAGTTCTTC.